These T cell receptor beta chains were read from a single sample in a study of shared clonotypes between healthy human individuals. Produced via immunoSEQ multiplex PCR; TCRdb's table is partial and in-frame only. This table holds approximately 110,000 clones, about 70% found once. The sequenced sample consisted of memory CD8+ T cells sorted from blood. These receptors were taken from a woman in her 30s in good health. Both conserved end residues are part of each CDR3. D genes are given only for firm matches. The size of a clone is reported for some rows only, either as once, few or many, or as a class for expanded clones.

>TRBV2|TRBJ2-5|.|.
TGTGCCAGCAGAAGGAGGACTCAAGAGACCCAGTACTTC
CASRRRTQETQYF
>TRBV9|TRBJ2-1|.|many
TGTGCCAGCAGCGAAGGGAGCTCCTACAATGAGCAGTTCTTC
CASSEGSSYNEQFF
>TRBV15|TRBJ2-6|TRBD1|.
TGTGCCACCAGCGGAACAGGGGCTGGGGCCAACGTCCTGACTTTC
CATSGTGAGANVLTF
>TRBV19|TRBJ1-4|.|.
TGTGCCAGTAGACCTAACGGGGGGGCAACTAATGAAAAACTGTTTTTT
CASRPNGGATNEKLFF
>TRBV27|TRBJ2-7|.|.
TGTGCCAGCAGTTGGGACACCAACTCCTACGAGCAGTACTTC
CASSWDTNSYEQYF
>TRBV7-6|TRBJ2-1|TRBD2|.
TGTGCCAGCAGCTTAGGACCCACTAGCGGGAGGTATGAGCAGTTCTTC
CASSLGPTSGRYEQFF
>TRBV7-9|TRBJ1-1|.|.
TGTGCCAGCAGCTCACTCGGACAGCTCACTGAAGCTTTCTTT
CASSSLGQLTEAFF
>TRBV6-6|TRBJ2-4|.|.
TGTGCCAGCAGTGGGCCTTATACGCCGGGCAAAAACATTCAGTACTTC
CASSGPYTPGKNIQYF
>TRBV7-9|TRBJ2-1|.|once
TGTGCCAGCAGCTTATTATCCCTTCGCGGGACCTTCCTAGGCAATGAGCAGTTCTTC
CASSLLSLRGTFLGNEQFF
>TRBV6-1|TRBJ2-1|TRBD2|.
TGTGCCAGCAGTGACCCTCTAGCGGGCCCCGGGTGGAATGAGCAGTTCTTC
CASSDPLAGPGWNEQFF
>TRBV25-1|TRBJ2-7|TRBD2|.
TGTGCCAGCAGTGAAAGGGCGGGAGTCTCCCACGAGCAGTACTTC
CASSERAGVSHEQYF
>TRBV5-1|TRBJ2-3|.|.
TGCGCCAGCAGCTTGGTTAGACAAGCCCGCGATACGCAGTATTTT
CASSLVRQARDTQYF
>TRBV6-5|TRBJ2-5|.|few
TGTGCCAGCAGTTATCTCGGTGGGGAGACCCAGTACTTC
CASSYLGGETQYF
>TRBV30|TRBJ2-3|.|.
TGTGCCTGGACACCAATACCCCGAGGCACAGATACGCAGTATTTT
CAWTPIPRGTDTQYF
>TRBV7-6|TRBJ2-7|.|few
TGTGCCAGCAGCTTATACCACGAGCAGTACTTC
CASSLYHEQYF
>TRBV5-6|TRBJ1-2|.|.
TGTGCCAGCTCTCGGAGAGTCTATGGCTACACCTTC
CASSRRVYGYTF
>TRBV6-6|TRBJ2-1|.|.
TGTGCCAGCAGTGTGGGACTCCGACCCTACAATGAGCAGTTCTTC
CASSVGLRPYNEQFF
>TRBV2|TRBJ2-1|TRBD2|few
TGTGCCAGCAGCGGAACGGCGACTAGCGGAAACAACGATGAGCAGTTCTTC
CASSGTATSGNNDEQFF
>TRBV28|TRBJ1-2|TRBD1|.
TGTGCCAGCAGTCCAACCCGGACAGGGTTTAACTATGGCTACACCTTC
CASSPTRTGFNYGYTF
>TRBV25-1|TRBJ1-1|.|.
TGTGCCAGCAGTGACGTACGGGGGGCATACACTGAAGCTTTCTTT
CASSDVRGAYTEAFF
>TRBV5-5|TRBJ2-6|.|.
TGTGCCAGCAGCCCAATCGGGGGGACAGGACTGACTGGGGCCAACGTCCTGACTTTC
CASSPIGGTGLTGANVLTF
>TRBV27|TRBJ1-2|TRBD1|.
TGTGCCAGCAGGGTAGGGACAGGGGTACTCTATGGCTACACCTTC
CASRVGTGVLYGYTF
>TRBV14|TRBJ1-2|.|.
TGTGCCAGCAGCCAAGCGTGGGGATTTAACTATGGCTACACCTTC
CASSQAWGFNYGYTF
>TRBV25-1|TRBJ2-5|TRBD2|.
TGTGCCAGCAGTGGGACTAGCGGAGGCGAACCACAAGAGACCCAGTACTTC
CASSGTSGGEPQETQYF
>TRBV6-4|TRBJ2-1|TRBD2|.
TGTGCCAGCAGTCTAGCGGGAGGGGCTGGGAATGAGCAGTTCTTC
CASSLAGGAGNEQFF
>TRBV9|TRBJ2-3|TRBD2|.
TGTGCCAGCAGCTCCCCGGGGGTAGCGGGTTTTTCATCTATCACAGATACGCAGTATTTT
CASSSPGVAGFSSITDTQYF
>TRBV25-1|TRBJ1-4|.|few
TGTGCCAGCAGTGAAACCGATGGAAGTGAAAAACTGTTTTTT
CASSETDGSEKLFF
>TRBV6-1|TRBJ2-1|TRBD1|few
TGTGCCAGCAGTGAGGGGGACAGTAGTGAGCAGTTCTTC
CASSEGDSSEQFF
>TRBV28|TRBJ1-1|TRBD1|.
TGTGCCAGCCATCTCAGGGGGCTCAACGCTGAAGCTTTCTTT
CASHLRGLNAEAFF
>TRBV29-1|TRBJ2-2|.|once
TGCAGCGTTGAAGATCGGCCGGCCGGACGGGAGCTGTTTTTT
CSVEDRPAGRELFF
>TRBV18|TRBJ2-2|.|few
TGTGCCAGCTCACCGCAGCGGCCCATTGGCACCGGGGAGCTGTTTTTT
CASSPQRPIGTGELFF
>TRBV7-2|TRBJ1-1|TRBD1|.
TGTGCCAGCAGCTCCCGGGACAGGGGCCGTCCCGGGAGCACTGAAGCTTTCTTT
CASSSRDRGRPGSTEAFF
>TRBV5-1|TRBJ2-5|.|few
TGCGCCAGCGGTCTACCACAAGCGGGCTCCCAAGAGACCCAGTACTTC
CASGLPQAGSQETQYF
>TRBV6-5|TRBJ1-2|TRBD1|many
TGTGCCAGCAGTTGGGGCGGAAGTACAGGGGAGAATGGCTACACCTTC
CASSWGGSTGENGYTF
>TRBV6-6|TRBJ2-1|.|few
TGTGCCAGCAGTTACTCTCGACTAGACAATGAGCAGTTCTTC
CASSYSRLDNEQFF
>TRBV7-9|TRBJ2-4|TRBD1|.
TGTGCCAGCAGCTTAGTAGGGACAGGGTTCACCAAAAACATTCAGTACTTC
CASSLVGTGFTKNIQYF
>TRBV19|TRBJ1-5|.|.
TGTGCCAGTAGGGAATTGCTTGGGGGCGGGCAGCCCCAGCATTTT
CASRELLGGGQPQHF
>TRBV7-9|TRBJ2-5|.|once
TGTGCCAGCAGCCCCCCCCGACTGCAAGAGACCCAGTACTTC
CASSPPRLQETQYF
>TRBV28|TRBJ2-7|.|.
TGTGCCAGCAGTCGGGACTACGAGCAGTACTTC
CASSRDYEQYF
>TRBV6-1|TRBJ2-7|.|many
TGTGCCAGCGGGGGGAGAGGAGCCTCCTACGAGCAGTACTTC
CASGGRGASYEQYF
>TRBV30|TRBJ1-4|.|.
TGTGCCTGGAGTCGACAGATTAATGAAAAACTGTTTTTT
CAWSRQINEKLFF
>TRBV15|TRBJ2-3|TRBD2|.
TGTGCCACCAGCGATCGGGGACTAGCGGGTAGAACAGATACGCAGTATTTT
CATSDRGLAGRTDTQYF
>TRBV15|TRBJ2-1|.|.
TGTGCCACCAGCGGCCTTACTAGCCCACTTTACAATGAGCAGTTCTTC
CATSGLTSPLYNEQFF
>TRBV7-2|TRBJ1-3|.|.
TGTGCCAGCAGCTCCTGGATCGCTTCGGGAAACACCATATATTTT
CASSSWIASGNTIYF
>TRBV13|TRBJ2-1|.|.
TGTGCCAGCATGGTATCGACGGACAACAATGAGCAGTTCTTC
CASMVSTDNNEQFF
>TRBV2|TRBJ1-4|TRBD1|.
TGTGCCAGCAGGGAGGGACAGGGGGCCCGTGAAAAACTGTTTTTT
CASREGQGAREKLFF
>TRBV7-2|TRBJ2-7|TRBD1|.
TGTGCCAGCAGCTCCCGCGCACAGGGGGGAAGGTCCTACGAGCAGTACTTC
CASSSRAQGGRSYEQYF
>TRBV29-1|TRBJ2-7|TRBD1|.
TGCAGCGTTGAAGAAGCCAGGGGGTACGGTGAGCAGTACTTC
CSVEEARGYGEQYF
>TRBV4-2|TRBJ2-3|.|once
TGTGCCAGCAGCCTAAGGAGGGGAGGCACAGATACGCAGTATTTT
CASSLRRGGTDTQYF
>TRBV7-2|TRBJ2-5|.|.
TGTGCCAGCAGCAGTAAGGGAATCCAAGAGACCCAGTACTTC
CASSSKGIQETQYF
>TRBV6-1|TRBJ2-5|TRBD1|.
TGTGCCAGCGGGGGACAGGGCTTTCCAGAGACCCAGTACTTC
CASGGQGFPETQYF
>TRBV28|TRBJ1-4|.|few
TGTGCCAGCAGTTCCGGACAGCCTGGGAATGAAAAACTGTTTTTT
CASSSGQPGNEKLFF
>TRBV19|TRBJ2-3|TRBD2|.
TGTGCCAGTAGTACTCCACCCGGGACTAGAGGCACAGATACGCAGTATTTT
CASSTPPGTRGTDTQYF